The clone carrying this TCR beta chain has at least ten counts. V lost 4 bases, J lost 8 bases, and 6 bases lay in between. Germline loops: CDR1 MNHEY, CDR2 SMNVEV (reference sequence). This CDR3 is built from 11 residues. TCRdb reanalysed the RACE reads using MiXCR and keeps one entry per CDR3 protein. The sample has roughly 380,000 distinct CDR3 sequences, around 4.8% seen once; the top ten hold around 2%. This sample's time point: patch test 1, 2 weeks after DPC sensitization. Treatment indicated: therapeutic diphenylcyclopropenone sensitization with weekly scalp DPC. This sample stems from a study of human T cells and chemical hapten exposure.

This specimen consisted of whole blood, obtained in connection with sensitization to the hapten diphenylcyclopropenone (DPC). The TCR comes from a woman between 50 and 59 years old with alopecia areata. Some clones in this sample may be carry-over from other donors' samples. The rearrangement uses TRBV27 and TRBJ2-1; D is undetermined. The CDR3 DNA reads as TGTGCCAGCAGTTCAATGGATGAGCAGTTCTTC. Amino acids: CASSSMDEQFF.